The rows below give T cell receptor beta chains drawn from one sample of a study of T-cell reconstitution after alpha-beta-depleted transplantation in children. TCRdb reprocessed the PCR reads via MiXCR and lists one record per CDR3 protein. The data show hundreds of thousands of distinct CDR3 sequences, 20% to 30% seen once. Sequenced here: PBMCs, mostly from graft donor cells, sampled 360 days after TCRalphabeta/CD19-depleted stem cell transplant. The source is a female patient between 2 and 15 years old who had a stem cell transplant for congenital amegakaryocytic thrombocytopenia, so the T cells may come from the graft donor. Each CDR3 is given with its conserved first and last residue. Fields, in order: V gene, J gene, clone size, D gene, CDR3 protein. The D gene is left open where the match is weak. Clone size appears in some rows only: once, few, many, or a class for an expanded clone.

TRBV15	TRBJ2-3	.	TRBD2	CATSSSPLAGITDTQYF
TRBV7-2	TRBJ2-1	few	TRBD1	CASSLAGTAYNEQFF
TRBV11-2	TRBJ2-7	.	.	CASSPGTSISYEQYF
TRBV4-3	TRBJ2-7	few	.	CASSQVAGPIYEQYF
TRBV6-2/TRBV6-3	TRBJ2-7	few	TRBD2	CASSYSTGVAGGPYYEQYF
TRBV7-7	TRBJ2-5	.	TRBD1	CASSEKPGQGVLYF
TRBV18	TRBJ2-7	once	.	CASSPPRGIGEQYF
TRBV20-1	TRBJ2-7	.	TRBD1	CSARDLGTGIVNGDFEQYF
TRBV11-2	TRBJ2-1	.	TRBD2	CASSASGQSYNEQFF
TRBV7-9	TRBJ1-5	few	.	CASSREGNQPQHF
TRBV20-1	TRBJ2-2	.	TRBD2	CSAQREYTGELFF
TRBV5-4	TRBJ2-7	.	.	CASSGSGDTSYEQYF
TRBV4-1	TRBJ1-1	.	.	CASSQVGTEAFF
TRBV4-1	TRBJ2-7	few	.	CASSQDWTLISYEQYF
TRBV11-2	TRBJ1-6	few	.	CASSLGPQGRGSPLHF
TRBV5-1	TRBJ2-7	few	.	CASSFRWDPNYEQYF
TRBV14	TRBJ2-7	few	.	CASSQAPEGDYEQYF